One sample yielded the 13 T cell receptor beta chains listed below, sequenced in a study of Ad26.COV2.S vaccination and SARS-CoV-2 variants. The treatment here: around 19 received Ad26.COV2.S at low or high dose, single or two shots; 5 received placebo; per-sample allocation not given. The study sampled participants on day 63 after the first vaccine or placebo injection. The assay was immunoSEQ multiplex PCR, and TCRdb's table has in-frame clones only and misses some. The table records roughly 680,000 clones, about 89% of them present only once. The specimen was peripheral blood, collected in a trial of Ad26.COV2.S vaccine versus placebo. Receptors originate from a person between 18 and 65 years old who received the Ad26.COV2.S COVID-19 vaccine or a placebo.

The count of this clone is one. The chain combines TRBV30 with TRBJ1-2, with D possibly matching TRBD1 (5 bases). Germline CDR1 reads GTSNPN; CDR2 reads SVGIG (reference sequence). The CDR3 contains 14 residues. V lost 3 bases and J 0 bases, leaving 11 bases between the germline ends. CDR3 region: CAWSPDITNYGYTF. In DNA form, the CDR3 reads TGTGCCTGGAGCCCGGACATAACTAACTATGGCTACACCTTC.

The chain uses TRBV29-1 and TRBJ2-2; the match to TRBD2 covers 9 bases. This CDR3 contains 14 residues. After removal of 5 bases from V and 4 bases from J, the junction contained 5 bases not matched to a gene. The V gene's germline CDR1 is SQVTM and CDR2 ANQGSEA. The CDR3 reads CSVFSGRGTGELFF. CDR3 DNA: TGCAGCGTTTTTAGCGGGAGAGGCACCGGGGAGCTGTTTTTT.

The chain carries TRBV5-1 and TRBJ2-7, with D perhaps matching TRBD2 (6 bases). Germline V gene sequence: CDR1 SGHRS, CDR2 YFSETQ. Trimming left V 0 bases short and J 7 bases short, with 11 bases between. CDR3 size: 13 residues. The CDR3 reads CASSLVMAGEQYF. CDR3 in DNA: TGCGCCAGCAGCTTGGTTATGGCGGGGGAGCAGTACTTC.

The table lists this clone with a count of one. The chain couples TRBV4-2 to TRBJ1-2; D is perhaps TRBD1 (5 bases). CDR1 LGHNA and CDR2 YNFKEQ come from the germline V gene. There are 17 residues in the CDR3. V dropped 0 bases and J dropped 6 bases, with 20 bases sitting between them. The CDR3 DNA reads TGTGCCAGCAGCCAAGATACAGAGGCAGGGACTTATGATGGCTACACCTTC. Its translation is CASSQDTEAGTYDGYTF.

In its sample, this clone was seen a few times. The chain carries TRBV5-6 and TRBJ2-7, with D tentatively TRBD2 (6 bases). Germline lookup yields CDR1 SGHDT and CDR2 YYEEEE. Trimming took off 0 bases at V and 5 bases at J, with 18 bases between the two ends. This CDR3 comprises 16 residues. The CDR3 reads CASSLVGGLQGHEQYF. The CDR3 region has the DNA TGTGCCAGCAGCTTGGTAGGAGGGTTACAAGGTCACGAGCAGTACTTC.

This chain uses TRBV19 with TRBJ2-7, with D maybe TRBD1 (5 bases). V lost 3 bases to trimming and J lost 3 bases, with 9 bases between them. This CDR3 comprises 13 residues. CDR1 and CDR2 (germline): LNHDA, SQIVND (reference sequence). The CDR3 spells CASSINRNYEQYF. In DNA form, the CDR3 reads TGTGCCAGTAGTATCAACAGGAACTACGAGCAGTACTTC.

In its sample, this clone was seen once. This rearrangement joins TRBV19 to TRBJ1-2; a possible D gene is TRBD1 (5 bases). This CDR3 region has 14 residues. The germline CDR1 and CDR2 sequences are LNHDA and SQIVND (reference sequence). The V and J ends lost 6 bases and 5 bases respectively, with 16 bases between them. The CDR3 DNA reads as TGTGCCAGTAGCCCCATAGGGACTGTATATGGCTACACCTTC. It specifies CASSPIGTVYGYTF.

The CDR3 coding sequence is TGTGCCAGCAGCTTAGCCTCCTTTCAAGAGACCCAGTACTTC. The encoded protein is CASSLASFQETQYF. J is TRBJ2-5 and V is TRBV7-9, with D unclear. The CDR3 runs to 14 residues. Deletions cut 0 bases from V and 2 bases from J, with 7 bases between. Germline lookup yields CDR1 SEHNR and CDR2 FQNEAQ (reference sequence). The full variable domain, completed using reference TRBV7-9 and TRBJ2-5, is DTGVSQNPRHKITKRGQNVTFRCDPISEHNRLYWYRQTLGQGPEFLTYFQNEAQLEKSRLLSDRFSAERPKGSFSTLEIQRTEQGDSAMYLCASSLASFQETQYFGPGTRLLVL.

V is TRBV4-3 and J is TRBJ1-4, with D perhaps matching TRBD1 (6 bases). Germline lookup yields CDR1 LGHNA and CDR2 YSLEER. V was shortened by 0 bases and J by 4 bases, with 9 bases between the two germline ends. CDR3 length equals 15 residues. The CDR3, as DNA: TGCGCCAGCAGCCAAGATCGGACAGTTAATGAAAAACTGTTTTTT. This translates into CASSQDRTVNEKLFF.

This chain connects TRBV3-1 (or the pseudogene TRBV3-2) to TRBJ2-7, with D perhaps TRBD1 (5 bases). Germline V CDR1 and CDR2: LGHDT, YNNKEL (reference sequence). The CDR3 runs to 15 residues. The V end lost 1 base, the J end lost 4 bases, and 14 bases lay between the germline ends. CDR3 nucleotides: TGTGCCAGCAGCCAAGTAAGGCAGGGTGGGTACGAGCAGTACTTC. This sequence encodes CASSQVRQGGYEQYF.

This clone was counted a single time. V and J are TRBV7-9 and TRBJ1-4; D is ambiguous. CDR1 SEHNR and CDR2 FQNEAQ come from the germline V gene (reference sequence). The CDR3 length is 15 residues. Trimming removed 1 base at V and 8 bases at J, with 14 bases between. The DNA for the CDR3 is TGTGCCAGCAGCTTAGGGTTTGGGTTGGGGGAAAAACTGTTTTTT. Amino acid sequence: CASSLGFGLGEKLFF.

The sample holds one count of this clone. V is TRBV10-2 and J is TRBJ2-3, with 9 nucleotides matching TRBD2. The CDR3 contains 13 residues. Germline CDR1 and CDR2: WSHSY and SAAADI. With 10 bases clipped from V and 1 base from J, the junction kept 3 bases outside the gene matches. CDR3 coding DNA: TGCGCCACCGGACTAGCGCGCACAGATACGCAGTATTTT. Translating gives CATGLARTDTQYF.

This clone has just a few counts. The rearrangement uses TRBV5-4 and TRBJ2-2; possibly TRBD2 for D (6 bases). Germline values: CDR1 SGHNT, CDR2 YYREEE (reference sequence). The ends were cut back, 5 bases at V and 4 bases at J, with 9 bases in the middle. This CDR3 region has 13 residues. CDR3 DNA: TGTGCCAGCAGACGGGACTCCACCGGGGAGCTGTTTTTT. Translation: CASRRDSTGELFF.